Listed below are T cell receptor beta chains from one sample, sequenced in a study of regulatory T cells in long-lasting Graves disease. TCRdb re-derived calls from the multiplex PCR reads in MiXCR, one entry per CDR3 protein. The table lists approximately 440,000 distinct CDR3 sequences, around 16% of them singletons. In addition, the sample was reused for a study of T cells in Graves' hyperthyroidism and ophthalmopathy.

The sample here was peripheral blood mononuclear cells (PBMCs), taken at new diagnosis, from a patient treated with antithyroid drugs. The receptors derive from a man in his forties with Graves disease. CDR3s include the opening cysteine and the closing phenylalanine or tryptophan. D genes are given only for firm matches. The listing skips clone size in some rows; elsewhere it reads once, few, many or a size class.

CASSSTGTNEKLFF	TGTGCCAGCAGTTCGACAGGGACAAATGAAAAACTGTTTTTT	TRBV12-3/TRBV12-4	TRBJ1-4	TRBD1	many
CASSSGQTVEQPQHF	TGTGCCAGCAGTTCCGGACAGACTGTGGAACAGCCCCAGCATTTT	TRBV28	TRBJ1-5	.	many
CASIYRRGNWTEAFF	TGTGCCAGCATCTATCGTAGGGGGAATTGGACTGAAGCTTTCTTT	TRBV6-1	TRBJ1-1	.	.
CASSSTGAYEQYF	TGTGCCAGCAGTTCGACAGGGGCCTACGAGCAGTACTTC	TRBV7-9	TRBJ2-7	TRBD1	many
CASSSASGRSYTGELFF	TGTGCCAGCAGCTCCGCTAGCGGGAGGTCGTACACCGGGGAGCTGTTTTTT	TRBV11-2	TRBJ2-2	TRBD2	many
CASSYYDSSQPQHF	TGTGCCAGCAGTTACTACGATTCGAGTCAGCCCCAGCATTTT	TRBV6-5	TRBJ1-5	.	many
CASRTTGTNQPQHF	TGTGCCAGCAGAACGACAGGGACCAATCAGCCCCAGCATTTT	TRBV28	TRBJ1-5	TRBD1	many
CASSLTGVNTEAFF	TGTGCCAGCAGCTTAACAGGAGTCAACACTGAAGCTTTCTTT	TRBV28	TRBJ1-1	.	many
CASTYGGTGRNEQFF	TGTGCCAGCACCTACGGGGGGACAGGGCGTAATGAGCAGTTCTTC	TRBV6-1	TRBJ2-1	TRBD1	many
CASSQDRGSTDTQYF	TGTGCCAGCAGCCAAGATCGCGGGAGCACAGATACGCAGTATTTT	TRBV3-1	TRBJ2-3	.	many
CASSADRDDYEQYF	TGTGCCAGCAGTGCGGACAGAGATGACTACGAGCAGTACTTC	TRBV25-1	TRBJ2-7	.	few
CASSGTSGSPYEQYF	TGTGCCAGCAGTGGGACTAGCGGGAGCCCCTACGAGCAGTACTTC	TRBV25-1	TRBJ2-7	TRBD2	many
CASSWRGRLNTGELFF	TGTGCCAGTAGTTGGAGGGGGCGATTAAACACCGGGGAGCTGTTTTTT	TRBV19	TRBJ2-2	.	once
CSARVLGKSSYNEQFF	TGCAGTGCTAGAGTTTTAGGGAAGAGCTCCTACAATGAGCAGTTCTTC	TRBV20-1	TRBJ2-1	.	many
CSGSKDGYEQYF	TGCAGCGGTAGTAAGGACGGCTACGAGCAGTACTTC	TRBV29-1	TRBJ2-7	.	.
CASSLVGAGYGYTF	TGTGCCAGCAGTTTAGTGGGGGCAGGCTATGGCTACACCTTC	TRBV28	TRBJ1-2	.	many
CASRLGLGGSGELFF	TGTGCCAGCAGGCTAGGACTAGGCGGTAGCGGGGAGCTGTTTTTT	TRBV11-2	TRBJ2-2	TRBD2	many
CAIGSSVGETQYF	TGTGCCATCGGCTCTAGCGTCGGTGAGACCCAGTACTTC	TRBV10-3	TRBJ2-5	.	many
CASSLALGVSRGNTYEQYF	TGTGCCAGCAGCTTAGCGCTAGGAGTGTCCAGGGGGAATACCTACGAGCAGTACTTC	TRBV7-2	TRBJ2-7	TRBD1	many
CASSLDTTYGYTF	TGCGCCAGCAGCTTGGATACTACCTATGGCTACACCTTC	TRBV5-1	TRBJ1-2	.	once
CASSIYGPGHHGANEKLFF	TGTGCCAGCAGCATCTATGGCCCGGGACACCATGGAGCTAATGAAAAACTGTTTTTT	TRBV12-3/TRBV12-4	TRBJ1-4	.	few